This T cell receptor (beta chain) was recovered during a study of blood T cells in healthy people across ages. CDR1 and CDR2 from the germline V gene are KGHSH and LQKENI. V gave up 5 bases and J gave up 8 bases, with 13 bases separating them. This CDR3 comprises 13 residues. Combining a sample-barcoded 5' primer with a J-beta primer mix, a second PCR ran for 7 to 11 cycles. In TCRdb, the 5' RACE reads were re-called with MiXCR into one record per CDR3 protein. The sample includes approximately 1.5 million distinct CDR3 sequences, roughly 32% of them seen just once. Findings and limits, study-wide: As age increased, TCR beta diversity per million T cells fell in a roughly linear fashion.

This clonotype was seen a handful of times. The antigen is not known. This rearrangement joins TRBV18 to TRBJ2-1; D may be TRBD1 (5 bases). The clonotype comes from a woman aged 30 to 39 in good health. Input material: blood. This chain's CDR3 is CASSDQKGYEQFF. The CDR3 DNA is TGTGCCAGCTCAGACCAGAAGGGGTATGAGCAGTTCTTC.